The rows below give T cell receptor beta chains drawn from one sample of a study of blood T cell repertoires in COVID-19. The data were produced by immunoSEQ multiplex PCR, yet TCRdb's version contains in-frame clones alone and is incomplete. The table has some 140,000 clones, about 73% seen once; the top ten hold under 2%. The sequenced sample consisted of peripheral blood. All receptors derive from an elderly man with acute or convalescent COVID-19. Both conserved end residues are part of each CDR3. D genes are given only for firm matches. Clone size, where shown, is once, few, many, or a class for clones that have expanded.

J gene | V gene | CDR3 length | D gene | clone size | CDR3 protein | CDR3 DNA
TRBJ2-3 | TRBV19 | 15 | TRBD1 | . | CASSPPGQGSDTQYF | TGTGCCAGTAGCCCACCGGGACAGGGGTCAGATACGCAGTATTTT
TRBJ1-1 | TRBV12-5 | 11 | . | once | CASSPSAEAFF | TGTGCTAGTAGTCCTAGCGCTGAAGCTTTCTTT
TRBJ1-5 | TRBV6-2/TRBV6-3 | 15 | . | . | CASSYSVVKNQPQHF | TGTGCCAGCAGTTACTCGGTAGTGAAGAATCAGCCCCAGCATTTT
TRBJ2-3 | TRBV2 | 15 | TRBD1 | . | CASSLPGQGTDTQYF | TGTGCCAGCAGCCTCCCGGGACAGGGGACAGATACGCAGTATTTT
TRBJ1-5 | TRBV19 | 13 | TRBD1 | . | CAGGQGFNQPQHF | TGTGCCGGGGGACAGGGCTTCAATCAGCCCCAGCATTTT
TRBJ2-2 | TRBV5-4 | 16 | TRBD1 | . | CASSPRQGGGTGELFF | TGTGCCAGCAGCCCCAGACAGGGGGGGGGCACCGGGGAGCTGTTTTTT
TRBJ1-1 | TRBV18 | 15 | . | . | CASSPLGGPNTEAFF | TGTGCCAGCTCACCTCTTGGGGGCCCGAACACTGAAGCTTTCTTT
TRBJ1-5 | TRBV27 | 13 | . | few | CASSPRYDQPQHF | TGTGCCAGCAGTCCTCGGTACGATCAGCCCCAGCATTTT
TRBJ1-5 | TRBV5-8 | 15 | . | . | CASSLEAVSNQPQHF | TGTGCCAGCAGCTTGGAGGCGGTTAGCAATCAGCCCCAGCATTTT
TRBJ1-5 | TRBV4-3 | 16 | . | once | CASSQDTGGWNQPQHF | TGCGCCAGCAGCCAAGATACGGGGGGCTGGAATCAGCCCCAGCATTTT